Listed here is a single TCR beta chain. The target antigen is unknown. Sequential positive selection took CD4 T cells first, then CD8 T cells. Four subsets defined by CD45RA and CD27 were sorted after CD3, CD4, CD8 and live/dead staining. This specimen belongs to a study of naive and memory T cell subsets. Study conclusions and caveats: Naive repertoires, especially CD8, held a few larger clonotypes, possibly memory cells re-expressing CD45RA. TCR counts from RNA may reflect activation-linked expression changes. Clonotypes here are unpaired alpha or beta chain sequences.

CDR1 and CDR2 (germline): KGHSH, LQKENI. This CDR3 spans 15 amino acids. The ends were cut back, 0 bases at V and 7 bases at J, with 16 bases in the middle. The beta constant-region primer was an equimolar mix of two oligonucleotides covering TRBC1 and TRBC2. The ligated cDNA underwent four PCR rounds using SP2 and nested alpha and beta constant-region primers. A single record per CDR3 protein comes from TCRdb applying MiXCR to the UMI-ligation and nested PCR reads. This table holds roughly 99,000 distinct CDR3 sequences, around 11% found once. The sequenced sample was naive CD4+ T cells from blood. The V gene is TRBV18, the J gene TRBJ2-7; the D gene is possibly TRBD2 (5 bases). The TCR comes from a human donor in good health. The CDR3 nucleotides read TGTGCCAGCTCACCACCAACGTCCGGGGTGGGTGAGCAGTACTTC. It encodes CASSPPTSGVGEQYF.